This TCR beta chain was captured in a study of cytomegalovirus exposure and HLA in healthy donors. Regarding the study as a whole: In vitro checks showed that a few CMV-associated chains really do target CMV antigens.

Comments on this clone: Its antigen is as yet unknown.

The assay was immunoSEQ multiplex PCR, and TCRdb's table has in-frame clones only and misses some. The repertoire holds some 66,000 clones, approximately 97% seen once, with roughly 1.6% in the top ten. J lost 6 bases, V lost 5 bases, and 6 bases had no gene match. The CDR3 is 13 residues long. CDR1 and CDR2 (germline): KGHSH, LQKENI. What was sequenced was PBMCs. The J gene is TRBJ2-7, the V gene TRBV18, with 8 bases lining up with TRBD2. The clonotype originates from a young woman in good health and CMV-seropositive. Here the CDR3 reads CASSSASGPEQYF. DNA for the CDR3: TGTGCCAGCTCATCTGCTAGCGGGCCCGAGCAGTACTTC.